This TCR beta chain originates from a study of cytotoxic CD8 clonotypes in ibrutinib-treated CLL. Whole-study findings and limits: Exceeding age-matched healthy donors, baseline clonality also tracked the counts of circulating CD8+ T cells. Patients with sustained remission and those progressing were sampled at differing times. Treatment saw public clonotypes, which were uncommon, either contract or stay stable.

For this clone: What it binds is not known.

TCRdb's copy holds only in-frame clones and misses some; the assay was immunoSEQ multiplex PCR. The sample contains some 300,000 clones, 80% of which appear only once. Trimming took off 1 base at V and 0 bases at J, with 7 bases between the two ends. The CDR3 spans 14 residues. In germline, CDR1 is LNHNV, CDR2 YYDKDF (reference sequence). This material consisted of PBMCs, taken before ibrutinib treatment. This chain uses TRBV15 with TRBJ2-7, with no clear D. The sequence was collected from a human donor with chronic lymphocytic leukemia. CDR3 sequence (DNA): TGTGCCACCAGCAGAGGCCGAATCTCCTACGAGCAGTACTTC. Protein: CATSRGRISYEQYF.